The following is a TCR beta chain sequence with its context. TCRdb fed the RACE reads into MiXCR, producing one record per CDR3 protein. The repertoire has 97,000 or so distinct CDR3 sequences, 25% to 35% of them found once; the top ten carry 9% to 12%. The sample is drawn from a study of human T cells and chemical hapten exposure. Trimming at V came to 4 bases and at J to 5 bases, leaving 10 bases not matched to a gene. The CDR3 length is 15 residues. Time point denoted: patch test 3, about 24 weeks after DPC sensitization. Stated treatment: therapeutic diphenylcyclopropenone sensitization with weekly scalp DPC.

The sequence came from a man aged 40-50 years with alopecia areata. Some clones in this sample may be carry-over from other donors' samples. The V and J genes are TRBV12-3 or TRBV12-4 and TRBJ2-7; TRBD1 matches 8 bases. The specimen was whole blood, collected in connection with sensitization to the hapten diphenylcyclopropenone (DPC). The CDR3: CASSSGQGLIDEQYF. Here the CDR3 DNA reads TGTGCCAGCAGTTCAGGACAGGGTTTGATAGACGAGCAGTACTTC.